This section outlines one T cell receptor beta chain sequence together with its context. This sequence may be a read error, since a much larger clone differs from it by one base. Primed by a sample-barcoded 5' primer and a J-beta primer mix, a second PCR proceeded for 7 to 11 cycles. TCRdb ran MiXCR on the 5' RACE reads and lists one entry per CDR3 protein. Among 600,000 or so distinct CDR3 sequences listed, about 30% were seen once. Trimming left V 6 bases short and J 0 bases short, with 15 bases between. This CDR3 has 14 amino acids. CDR1 and CDR2 (germline): DFQATT, SNEGSKA (reference sequence). The sample originates from a study of blood T cells in healthy people across ages.

The sample taken for sequencing was blood. J is TRBJ2-7 and V is TRBV20-1; the D call may be TRBD1 or TRBD2 (5 bases each). The receptor was isolated from a woman over 75 in good health. CDR3: CSATGKGTSYEQYF. The CDR3 DNA reads TGCAGTGCCACAGGCAAGGGGACCTCCTACGAGCAGTACTTC.